This T cell receptor beta chain was retrieved from a study of cytomegalovirus exposure and HLA in healthy donors. 13 Jbeta primers and 60 Vbeta primers were used for the PCR. The data were produced by immunoSEQ multiplex PCR, yet TCRdb's version contains in-frame clones alone and is incomplete. The sample yields roughly 110,000 clones, about 79% seen once. V lost 0 bases, J lost 4 bases, and 6 bases lay in between. Germline loops: CDR1 SNHLY, CDR2 FYNNEI. The CDR3 totals 13 residues. The table lists this clone with a count of one. V and J are TRBV2 and TRBJ1-2; D not certain. This TCR came from a woman younger than 30 in good health and CMV-seronegative. The specimen sequenced was PBMCs. As DNA, the CDR3 is TGTGCCAGCAGTGAAGCCACAGTCTATGGCTACACCTTC. Translated, it gives CASSEATVYGYTF.